The clone carrying this TCR beta chain showed up just once. The data were taken from a study of blood T cell repertoires in COVID-19. At the level of the study: Acute and convalescent COVID-19 specimens originated in the United States, Italy and Spain. PBMCs, B-cell-depleted T cells, or T cells were the source of the cDNA or gDNA that made up the material.

Original data processing: Using reference gene primer amplification, nucleated cell counts were estimated. Clones were sequenced by immunoSEQ multiplex PCR, and TCRdb holds only the in-frame ones, with some missing. V, J and clone size derive from that table, while D and trimming were established from the DNA sequence. The repertoire includes 45,000 or so clones, about 85% of them detected once, and 9.6% sits in the top ten. The germline V gene encodes CDR1 GTSNPN and CDR2 SVGIG (reference sequence). J was trimmed by 4 bases and V by 5 bases; bases with no gene match: 1. The CDR3 extends over 12 amino acids.

What was sequenced was peripheral blood. V usage is TRBV30 and J usage is TRBJ2-7; 11 bases agree with TRBD2. The source of this sequence is a woman older than 75 with active COVID-19. CDR3 protein: CAWASGGYEQYF. The CDR3, as DNA: TGTGCCTGGGCTAGCGGGGGGTACGAGCAGTACTTC. The complete variable domain, with remaining parts taken from reference TRBV30 and TRBJ2-7, reads SQTIHQWPATLVQPVGSPLSLECTVEGTSNPNLYWYRQAAGRGLQLLFYSVGIGQISSEVPQNLSASRPQDRQFILSSKKLLLSDSGFYLCAWASGGYEQYFGPGTRLTVT.